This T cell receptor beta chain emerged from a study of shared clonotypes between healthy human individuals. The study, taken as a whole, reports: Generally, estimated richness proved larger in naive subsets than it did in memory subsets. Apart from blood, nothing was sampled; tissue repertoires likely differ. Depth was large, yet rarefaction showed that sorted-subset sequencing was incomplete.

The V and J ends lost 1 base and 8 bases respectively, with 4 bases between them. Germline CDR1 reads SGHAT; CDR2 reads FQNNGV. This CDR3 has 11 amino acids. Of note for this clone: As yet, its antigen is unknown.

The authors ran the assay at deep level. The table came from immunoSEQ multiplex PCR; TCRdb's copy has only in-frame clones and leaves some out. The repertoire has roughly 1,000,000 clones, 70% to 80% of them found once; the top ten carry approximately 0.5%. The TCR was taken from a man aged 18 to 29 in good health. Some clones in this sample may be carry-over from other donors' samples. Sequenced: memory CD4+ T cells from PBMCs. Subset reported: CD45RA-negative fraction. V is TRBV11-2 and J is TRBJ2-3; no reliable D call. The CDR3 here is CASSLVGTQYF. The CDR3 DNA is TGTGCCAGCAGCTTAGTGGGTACGCAGTATTTT.